This T cell receptor (beta chain) stems from a study of T cells after yellow fever vaccination. Study-level points and caveats: Overlap between CD4 and CD8 compartments was detected for a small share of clonotypes.

This clonotype was recorded a few times. The antigen is undetermined. TCRdb reanalysed the 5' RACE reads using MiXCR and keeps one entry per CDR3 protein. Of 300,000 to 400,000 distinct CDR3 sequences in the sample, around 13% were seen once. This CDR3 spans 15 amino acids. Trimming removed 4 bases at V and 0 bases at J, with 11 bases between. The germline gives CDR1 MNHNY, CDR2 SVGAGI (reference sequence). The chain couples TRBV6-6 to TRBJ2-3, with D unclear. This sequence originates from a man in his late teens or twenties who received the YFV17D yellow fever vaccine. Sequences were derived from CD4+ T cells sorted from PBMCs, sampled 15 days after the yellow fever booster vaccination. The CDR3 here is CASSSPASSTDTQYF. CDR3 in DNA: TGTGCCAGCAGTTCCCCCGCGTCTAGCACAGATACGCAGTATTTT.